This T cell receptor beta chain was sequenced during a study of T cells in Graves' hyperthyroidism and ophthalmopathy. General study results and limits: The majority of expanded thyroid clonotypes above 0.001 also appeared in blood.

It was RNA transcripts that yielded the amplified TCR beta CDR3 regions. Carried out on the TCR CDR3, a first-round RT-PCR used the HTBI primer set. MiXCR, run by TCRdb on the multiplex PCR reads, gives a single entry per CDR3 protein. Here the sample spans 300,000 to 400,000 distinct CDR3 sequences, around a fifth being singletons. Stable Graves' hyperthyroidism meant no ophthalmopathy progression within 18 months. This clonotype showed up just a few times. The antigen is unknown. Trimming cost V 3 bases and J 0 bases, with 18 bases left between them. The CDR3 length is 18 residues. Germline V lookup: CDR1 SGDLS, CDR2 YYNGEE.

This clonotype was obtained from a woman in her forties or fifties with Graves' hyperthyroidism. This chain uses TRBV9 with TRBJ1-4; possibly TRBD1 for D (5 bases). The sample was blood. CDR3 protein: CASSADGTVPSTNEKLFF. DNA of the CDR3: TGTGCCAGCAGCGCGGACGGGACTGTCCCCTCAACTAATGAAAAACTGTTTTTT.